The 9 T cell receptor beta chains presented below share a single source sample, sequenced in a study of T cell responses to AZD1222 COVID-19 vaccine. Profiling relied on immunoSEQ multiplex PCR, and the TCRdb table lists in-frame clones only, not all of them. Altogether about 120,000 clones are present, about 89% being singletons, with the ten largest covering less than 2%. The sequencing used peripheral blood, collected on day 0 of AZD1222 vaccination. These receptor sequences come from an adult in good health.

The chain couples TRBV19 to TRBJ2-1, with D hard to call. V lost 7 bases and J 3 bases, leaving 10 bases between the germline ends. Germline values: CDR1 LNHDA, CDR2 SQIVND (reference sequence). The CDR3 is 13 residues long. For the CDR3, the DNA is TGTGCCAGTACCGACGGTTTCTACAATGAGCAGTTCTTC. This encodes CASTDGFYNEQFF.

The chain employs TRBV24-1 and TRBJ1-2; tentatively, D is TRBD1 (5 bases). There are 15 residues in the CDR3. V lost 3 bases and J 4 bases, leaving 14 bases between the germline ends. Per germline, CDR1 KGHDR and CDR2 SFDVKD. The CDR3 DNA follows: TGTGCCACCAGTGATGTGGGGCAGGGAGCCTATGGCTACACCTTC. It yields the protein CATSDVGQGAYGYTF.

The rearrangement uses TRBV5-1 and TRBJ2-3; D call uncertain. Germline V gene sequence: CDR1 SGHRS, CDR2 YFSETQ. There are 13 residues in the CDR3. The germline V and J ends were trimmed by 6 bases and 0 bases, with 8 bases remaining between them. The CDR3 coding sequence is TGCGCCAGCACCCCGGACAGCACAGATACGCAGTATTTT. Translation: CASTPDSTDTQYF.

V usage is TRBV11-2 and J usage is TRBJ1-2; 10 nucleotides agree with TRBD1. The CDR3 has 18 amino acids. With V trimmed by 7 bases and J by 0 bases, 14 bases remained unmatched. Germline CDR1 SGHAT, CDR2 FQNNGV. The CDR3 region is CASKTESVGQGSNYGYTF. CDR3 nucleotides: TGTGCCAGCAAAACGGAGTCGGTGGGACAGGGGTCTAACTATGGCTACACCTTC.

The chain recombines TRBV7-9 with TRBJ1-1; 7 positions agree with TRBD1. Germline CDR1 and CDR2: SEHNR and FQNEAQ (reference sequence). The CDR3 sequence is 15 residues long. V lost 5 bases to trimming and J lost 5 bases; unmatched junction nucleotides: 11. The CDR3 DNA is TGTGCCAGCAGCGCGAGACAGGGTACTTCGACTGAAGCTTTCTTT. Translating it yields CASSARQGTSTEAFF.

The chain carries TRBV6-5 and TRBJ2-3; 7 bases match TRBD1. J was trimmed by 1 base and V by 4 bases; bases with no gene match: 8. CDR3 length: 16 amino acids. Germline assignment: CDR1 MNHEY and CDR2 SVGAGI. DNA of the CDR3: TGTGCCAGCAGTTGGAATGAGGGACAGCGCACAGATACGCAGTATTTT. Residues: CASSWNEGQRTDTQYF.

This clone was seen once. The rearrangement links TRBV11-2 to TRBJ1-5; maybe TRBD1 (5 bases). Germline-derived CDR1 and CDR2 are SGHAT and FQNNGV. Trimming stripped 0 bases from V and 3 bases from J, with 15 bases between. The length of the CDR3 is 17 residues. The CDR3 DNA reads TGTGCCAGCAGCTTAGATCTCACAGGCTCTTACAATCAGCCCCAGCATTTT. Translation: CASSLDLTGSYNQPQHF.

The rearrangement links TRBV7-9 to TRBJ2-1, with 9 nucleotides matching TRBD2. The CDR3 spans 16 residues. Germline CDR1 SEHNR, CDR2 FQNEAQ (reference sequence). V gave up 5 bases and J gave up 8 bases; unmatched junction bases: 13. The DNA for the CDR3 is TGTGCCAGCAGCCCCGATTTTAGCGGGAGTGTAGATGAGCAGTTCTTC. Its protein is CASSPDFSGSVDEQFF. Drawing the rest from reference TRBV7-9 and TRBJ2-1, the complete variable domain is DTGVSQNPRHKITKRGQNVTFRCDPISEHNRLYWYRQTLGQGPEFLTYFQNEAQLEKSRLLSDRFSAERPKGSFSTLEIQRTEQGDSAMYLCASSPDFSGSVDEQFFGPGTRLTVL.

The rearrangement joins TRBV7-2 to TRBJ2-2; 8 nucleotides agree with TRBD1. The CDR3 is 17 amino acids. Germline V gene data show CDR1 as SGHTA and CDR2 as FQGNSA. The ends lost 5 bases at V and 3 bases at J; junction bases unmatched: 11. The CDR3 is CASSLGAGGRHTGELFF. The CDR3 DNA reads TGTGCCAGCAGCCTAGGGGCAGGGGGCCGACACACCGGGGAGCTGTTTTTT.